What follows are 26 T cell receptor beta chains derived from one specimen sequenced in a study of blood T cells in healthy people across ages. It was with a sample-barcoded 5' primer and a J-beta primer mix that a second PCR of about 6 to 11 cycles was run. TCRdb itself ran the 5' RACE reads through MiXCR, one entry per CDR3 protein. The sample contains fewer than 1.5 million distinct CDR3 sequences, about 40% of which appear only once. The sequenced sample consisted of blood. These receptor sequences come from a woman aged 18-29 years in good health.

This clonotype has ten or more counts. The chain recombines TRBV7-6 with TRBJ2-1; 8 bases align to TRBD1. V trimming: 5 bases; J trimming: 5 bases; junction bases outside the gene matches: 8. The CDR3 loop spans 15 amino acids. Germline V CDR1 and CDR2: SGHVS, FNYEAQ. The CDR3 protein is CASSPGTGPNNEQFF. The CDR3 DNA reads as TGTGCCAGCAGCCCTGGGACAGGACCCAACAATGAGCAGTTCTTC.

This clonotype was seen more than once but under ten times. V usage is TRBV3-1 and J usage is TRBJ2-1, with TRBD2 identical over 10 bases. From germline, CDR1 is LGHDT and CDR2 YNNKEL (reference sequence). Trimming took 5 bases from V and 8 from J; bases not matched to a gene: 6. The CDR3 has 14 amino acids. The CDR3 region has the DNA TGTGCCAGCAGCTCTCCTAGCGGGAGCCATGAGCAGTTCTTC. Amino acids: CASSSPSGSHEQFF.

The V gene is TRBV3-1, the J gene TRBJ2-7; TRBD2 agrees at 10 bases. CDR1 and CDR2 (germline): LGHDT, YNNKEL (reference sequence). Trimming took 4 bases from V and 3 from J; bases not matched to a gene: 9. The CDR3 has 16 residues. The CDR3: CASSPILAGAVYEQYF. The CDR3 DNA follows: TGTGCCAGCAGCCCAATTCTAGCGGGAGCCGTCTACGAGCAGTACTTC.

The gene calls are TRBV20-1 and TRBJ2-3; 9 bases align to TRBD2. V dropped 5 bases and J dropped 3; count of bases not matched to a gene: 9. The CDR3 is made up of 15 amino acids. CDR1 DFQATT and CDR2 SNEGSKA come from the germline V gene (reference sequence). CDR3 in DNA: TGCAGTGCTGGAGCTAGCGGGGATTGGACAGATACGCAGTATTTT. Protein product: CSAGASGDWTDTQYF.

The chain recombines TRBV25-1 with TRBJ2-4; 7 nucleotides agree with TRBD2. Trimming cost V 1 base and J 13 bases; bases outside gene matches: 10. The CDR3 is made up of 14 amino acids. The germline gives CDR1 MGHDK, CDR2 SYGVNS. This CDR3 is CASSEFRLAGKQYF. The CDR3 DNA is TGTGCCAGCAGTGAATTCCGGTTAGCGGGCAAGCAGTACTTC.

CDR3 nucleotide sequence: TGCAGTGCTAGAGACTGGACTAGCGGGAGGCACGAGCAGTACTTC. Its protein is CSARDWTSGRHEQYF. The rearrangement joins TRBV20-1 to TRBJ2-7; the match to TRBD2 covers 14 bases. This CDR3 has 15 amino acids. V lost 0 bases and J lost 5; bases outside the gene matches: 3. CDR1 is DFQATT and CDR2 is SNEGSKA in the germline V gene (reference sequence).

The V call is TRBV25-1, the J call TRBJ2-1; unclear D gene. The ends were cut back, 3 bases at V and 0 bases at J, with 15 bases in the middle. Per the germline V gene, CDR1 is MGHDK and CDR2 is SYGVNS. This CDR3 spans 17 amino acids. CDR3 bases: TGTGCCAGCAGTGATGTTGGAGTCCTAGGCTCCTACAATGAGCAGTTCTTC. It codes for CASSDVGVLGSYNEQFF.

V is TRBV7-8 and J is TRBJ1-2; the D is unclear. Trimming took 7 bases from V and 1 from J, leaving 13 bases between them. In germline, CDR1 is SGHVS, CDR2 FQNEAQ. The CDR3 runs 14 residues. CDR3 DNA sequence: TGTGCCAGCAACCCGGGAGCTTATAACTATGGCTACACCTTC. Translation: CASNPGAYNYGYTF.

This clonotype was counted a single time. The rearrangement uses TRBV12-3 or TRBV12-4 and TRBJ2-1, with 10 bases fitting TRBD2. With 10 bases clipped from V and 0 bases from J, the junction kept 12 bases outside the gene matches. This CDR3 has 17 residues. The CDR3 loop reads CAIERLAGRSSYNEQFF. CDR3 nucleotides: TGTGCCATAGAACGACTAGCGGGTAGGAGCTCCTACAATGAGCAGTTCTTC.

This clonotype was found a few times. The chain recombines TRBV15 with TRBJ2-1; D is undetermined. Germline V gene sequence: CDR1 LNHNV, CDR2 YYDKDF (reference sequence). V shed 0 bases and J shed 0 bases, with 15 bases lying between them. The CDR3 consists of 18 residues. The CDR3 reads CATSRDFPAPSSYNEQFF. Here the CDR3 DNA reads TGTGCCACCAGCAGAGATTTCCCAGCGCCGAGCTCCTACAATGAGCAGTTCTTC.

The chain is built from TRBV5-1 and TRBJ2-6; 10 bases fit TRBD2. CDR1 SGHRS and CDR2 YFSETQ come from the germline V gene. This CDR3 is built from 19 residues. V shed 0 bases, J shed 0 bases, and the junction held 6 bases outside the gene matches. The CDR3 region is CASSLGTSGVLSGANVLTF. The DNA for the CDR3 is TGCGCCAGCAGCTTGGGGACTAGCGGTGTCCTCTCTGGGGCCAACGTCCTGACTTTC. The variable domain in full, completed from reference TRBV5-1 and TRBJ2-6, reads KAGVTQTPRYLIKTRGQQVTLSCSPISGHRSVSWYQQTPGQGLQFLFEYFSETQRNKGNFPGRFSGRQFSNSRSEMNVSTLELGDSALYLCASSLGTSGVLSGANVLTFGAGSRLTVL.

This clonotype appeared a few times. This chain links TRBV4-1 with TRBJ1-1; D not resolved. Germline V gene data show CDR1 as MGHRA and CDR2 as YSYEKL. V lost 4 bases and J 1 base, leaving 16 bases between the germline ends. The CDR3 has 16 amino acids. As DNA, the CDR3 is TGCGCCAGCAGCCCACCGGGTCTGTCGGCGAACACTGAAGCTTTCTTT. It specifies CASSPPGLSANTEAFF.

The V and J genes are TRBV10-3 and TRBJ2-7, with 16 bases lining up with TRBD2. With the DNA end fitting TRBJ2-5 better, the J assignment may be wrong. This CDR3 has 16 amino acids. Per germline, CDR1 ENHRY and CDR2 SYGVKD. CDR3 coding DNA: TGTGCCATCAGTGAGAAGGGACTAGCGGGAGGGGAGACCCAGTACTTC. It translates to CAISEKGLAGGETQYF.

V is TRBV9 and J is TRBJ2-7; 11 bases are a match to TRBD1. The V and J ends lost 2 bases and 1 base, in that order; junction bases with no gene match: 5. CDR1 is SGDLS and CDR2 is YYNGEE in the germline V gene. The CDR3 extends over 16 amino acids. CDR3 DNA: TGTGCCAGCAGCGTCGGGGGACAGGGGGGATCCTACGAGCAGTACTTC. It codes for CASSVGGQGGSYEQYF.

This chain links TRBV28 with TRBJ2-4, with 10 nucleotides matching TRBD2. The ends lost 5 bases at V and 13 bases at J; junction bases unmatched: 23. CDR3 length equals 18 residues. The V gene's germline CDR1 is MDHEN and CDR2 SYDVKM. As DNA, the CDR3 is TGTGCCAGCAGTCCTATCTCGACGACTAGCGGGCTGGTGGGAGAGCAGTACTTC. Translated, it gives CASSPISTTSGLVGEQYF.

This chain connects TRBV10-1 to TRBJ2-2; D could derive from TRBD1 or TRBD2 (5 bases each). Germline V gene lookup returns CDR1 WNHNN and CDR2 SYGVQD (reference sequence). Trimming left V 5 bases short and J 2 bases short, with 12 bases between. The CDR3 length is 15 residues. CDR3 DNA sequence: TGCGCCAGCAGTTCGGGACGGATTAACACCGGGGAGCTGTTTTTT. Translating gives CASSSGRINTGELFF.

The chain has TRBV12-3 or TRBV12-4 and TRBJ2-1; weak D call: TRBD2 (5 bases). Trimming took off 4 bases at V and 4 bases at J, with 17 bases between the two ends. The CDR3 is made up of 16 amino acids. This chain's CDR3 is CASSYRQRRGYNEQFF. DNA of the CDR3: TGTGCCAGCAGTTATAGGCAAAGACGGGGATACAATGAGCAGTTCTTC.

V usage is TRBV20-1 and J usage is TRBJ1-2; D is unclear. The CDR3 covers 14 residues. Trimming removed 2 bases from V and 8 bases from J, with 18 bases in between. Germline CDR1 is DFQATT and CDR2 is SNEGSKA (reference sequence). The CDR3 here is CSARPNREPRGYTF. Here the CDR3 DNA reads TGCAGTGCTAGACCCAACCGGGAACCCAGAGGCTACACCTTC.

The chain employs TRBV27 and TRBJ2-7; 7 nucleotides agree with TRBD1. The CDR3 runs to 14 residues. CDR1 is MNHEY and CDR2 is SMNVEV in the germline V gene (reference sequence). V shed 6 bases and J 1 base; nucleotides not matched to a gene: 6. DNA for the CDR3: TGTGCCAGCAGGACAGGGATTGGATCCTACGAGCAGTACTTC. Translation gives CASRTGIGSYEQYF.

The genes are TRBV11-2 and TRBJ2-7; D ambiguous. The CDR3 runs to 15 residues. Per the germline V gene, CDR1 is SGHAT and CDR2 is FQNNGV. The V gene lost 4 bases and the J gene lost 6 bases, with 19 bases spanning the gap. The CDR3 coding sequence is TGTGCCAGCAGCTCCCGTAATCCCCTAGGCGGCGAGCAGTACTTC. This translates into CASSSRNPLGGEQYF.

The CDR3 reads CASSEGDRDFDEQYF. The CDR3 nucleotides read TGTGCCAGCAGTGAGGGGGACAGGGATTTTGATGAGCAGTACTTC. The rearrangement links TRBV25-1 to TRBJ2-5, with 9 positions matching TRBD1. J lost 11 bases, V lost 3 bases, and 13 bases had no gene match. CDR3 length: 15 amino acids. Germline V gene lookup returns CDR1 MGHDK and CDR2 SYGVNS.

There are a few counts of this clonotype. This sequence joins TRBV9 and TRBJ2-7, with D perhaps matching TRBD2 (6 bases). The germline V gene encodes CDR1 SGDLS and CDR2 YYNGEE. V was clipped by 4 bases and J by 6 bases, with 20 bases between them. The CDR3 runs to 15 residues. CDR3 amino acids: CASSLRDSPRGEQYF. The CDR3 DNA sequence: TGTGCCAGCAGCCTTCGGGACTCCCCAAGGGGCGAGCAGTACTTC.

This clonotype was recorded a few times. The chain has TRBV3-1 and TRBJ1-2; possible D gene TRBD1, 5 bases. V gave up 1 base and J gave up 4 bases, with 13 bases separating them. This CDR3 has 15 residues. Germline CDR1 reads LGHDT; CDR2 reads YNNKEL (reference sequence). The CDR3 DNA is TGTGCCAGCAGCCAAGTGGGAGGGGAGACCTATGGCTACACCTTC. Amino acid sequence: CASSQVGGETYGYTF.

The gene calls are TRBV3-1 and TRBJ1-6; D unresolved. Trimming cost V 1 base and J 10 bases, with 5 bases left between them. The CDR3 totals 12 residues. Germline CDR1 is LGHDT and CDR2 is YNNKEL (reference sequence). Here the CDR3 reads CASSQARSPLHF. CDR3 nucleotides: TGTGCCAGCAGCCAAGCGCGCTCACCCCTCCACTTT.

This clonotype appeared once. This chain uses TRBV5-5 with TRBJ2-7; D not certain. V lost 4 bases to trimming and J lost 2 bases, with 16 bases between them. Germline V gene sequence: CDR1 SGHKS, CDR2 YYEKEE (reference sequence). CDR3 length: 15 amino acids. The CDR3 loop is CASSATAQPTYEQYF. CDR3 in DNA: TGTGCCAGCAGCGCAACCGCGCAGCCCACCTACGAGCAGTACTTC.

Comment on this clonotype: A much more abundant neighbour one base away suggests this may be a read error. This chain joins TRBV2 and TRBJ2-1; the D gene is possibly TRBD2 (6 bases). This CDR3 region has 15 residues. The germline gives CDR1 SNHLY, CDR2 FYNNEI. As DNA, the CDR3 is TGTGCCAACAGTGAACGGGGGACTTCCTATGGTGAGCAGTTCTTC. Its translation: CANSERGTSYGEQFF.